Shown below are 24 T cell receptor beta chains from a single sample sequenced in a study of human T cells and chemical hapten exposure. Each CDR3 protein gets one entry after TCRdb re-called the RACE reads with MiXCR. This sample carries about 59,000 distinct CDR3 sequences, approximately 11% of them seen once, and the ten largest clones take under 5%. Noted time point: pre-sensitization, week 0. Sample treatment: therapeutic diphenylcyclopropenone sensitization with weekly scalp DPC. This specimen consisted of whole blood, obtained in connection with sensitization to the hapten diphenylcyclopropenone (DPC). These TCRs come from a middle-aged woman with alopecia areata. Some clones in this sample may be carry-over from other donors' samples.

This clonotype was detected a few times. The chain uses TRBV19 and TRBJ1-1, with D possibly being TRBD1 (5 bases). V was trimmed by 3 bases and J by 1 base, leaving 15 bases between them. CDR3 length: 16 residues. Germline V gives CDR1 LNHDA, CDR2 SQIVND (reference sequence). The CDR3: CASSMGRGGTNTEAFF. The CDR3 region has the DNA TGTGCCAGTAGTATGGGCCGTGGAGGGACGAACACTGAAGCTTTCTTT.

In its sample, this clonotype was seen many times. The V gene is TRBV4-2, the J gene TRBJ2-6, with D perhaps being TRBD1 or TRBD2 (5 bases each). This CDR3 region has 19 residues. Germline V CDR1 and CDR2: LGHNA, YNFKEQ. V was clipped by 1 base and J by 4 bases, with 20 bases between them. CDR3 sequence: CASSQGHGRPGTGANVLTF. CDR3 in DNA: TGTGCCAGCAGCCAAGGCCACGGAAGACCAGGGACCGGGGCCAACGTCCTGACTTTC.

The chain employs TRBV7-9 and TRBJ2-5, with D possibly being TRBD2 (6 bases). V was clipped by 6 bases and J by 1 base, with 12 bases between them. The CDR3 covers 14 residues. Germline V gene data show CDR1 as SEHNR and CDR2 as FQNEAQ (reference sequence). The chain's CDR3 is CASRKMGGQETQYF. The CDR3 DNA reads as TGTGCCAGCAGAAAAATGGGGGGCCAAGAGACCCAGTACTTC.

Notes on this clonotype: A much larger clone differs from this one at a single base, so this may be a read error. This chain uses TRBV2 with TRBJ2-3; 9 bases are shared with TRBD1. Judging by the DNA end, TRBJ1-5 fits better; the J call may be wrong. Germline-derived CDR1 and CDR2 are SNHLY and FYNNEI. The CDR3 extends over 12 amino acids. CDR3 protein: CASRTGEDTQHF. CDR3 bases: TGTGCCAGCCGGACAGGGGAAGATACGCAGCATTTT.

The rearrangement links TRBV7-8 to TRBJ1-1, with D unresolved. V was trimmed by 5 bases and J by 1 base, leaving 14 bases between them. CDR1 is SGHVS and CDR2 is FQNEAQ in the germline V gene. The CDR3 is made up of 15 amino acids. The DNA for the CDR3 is TGTGCCAGCAGCCTGCAAGACGCTTCGAACACTGAAGCTTTCTTT. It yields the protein CASSLQDASNTEAFF.

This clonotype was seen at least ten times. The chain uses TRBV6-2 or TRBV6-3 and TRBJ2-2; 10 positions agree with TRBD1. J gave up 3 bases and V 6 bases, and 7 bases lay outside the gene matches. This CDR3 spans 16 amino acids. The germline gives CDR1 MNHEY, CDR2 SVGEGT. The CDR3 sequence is CASRPWGTGDTGELFF. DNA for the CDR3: TGTGCCAGCAGACCCTGGGGGACAGGGGACACCGGGGAGCTGTTTTTT.

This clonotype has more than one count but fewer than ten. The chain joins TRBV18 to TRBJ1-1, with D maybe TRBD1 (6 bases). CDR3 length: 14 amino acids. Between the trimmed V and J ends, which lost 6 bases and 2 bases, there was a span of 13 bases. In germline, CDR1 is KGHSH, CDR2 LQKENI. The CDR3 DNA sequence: TGTGCCAGCTCCCGGGACACCCCAAACACTGAAGCTTTCTTT. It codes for CASSRDTPNTEAFF.

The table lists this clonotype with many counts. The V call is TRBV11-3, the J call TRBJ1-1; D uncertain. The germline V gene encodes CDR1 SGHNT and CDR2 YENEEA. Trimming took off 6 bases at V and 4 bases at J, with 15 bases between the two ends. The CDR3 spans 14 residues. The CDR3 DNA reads TGTGCCAGCAGTCCTAGTCGGGAGGGCACTGAAGCTTTCTTT. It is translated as CASSPSREGTEAFF.

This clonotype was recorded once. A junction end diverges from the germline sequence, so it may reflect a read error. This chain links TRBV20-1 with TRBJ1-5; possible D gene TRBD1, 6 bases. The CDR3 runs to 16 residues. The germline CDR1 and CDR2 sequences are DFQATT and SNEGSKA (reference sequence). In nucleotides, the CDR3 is TGCAGTGCTATAAGAGGGGCAGGGGATAGCAATCAGACCCAGCATTTT. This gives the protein CSAIRGAGDSNQTQHF.

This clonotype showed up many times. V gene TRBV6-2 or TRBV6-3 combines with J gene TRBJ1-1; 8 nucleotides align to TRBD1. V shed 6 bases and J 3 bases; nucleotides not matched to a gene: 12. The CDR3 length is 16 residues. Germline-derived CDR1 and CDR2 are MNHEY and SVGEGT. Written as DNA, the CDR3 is TGTGCCAGCAGAACTGACAGGGGTTTTTCGTACACTGAAGCTTTCTTT. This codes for CASRTDRGFSYTEAFF.

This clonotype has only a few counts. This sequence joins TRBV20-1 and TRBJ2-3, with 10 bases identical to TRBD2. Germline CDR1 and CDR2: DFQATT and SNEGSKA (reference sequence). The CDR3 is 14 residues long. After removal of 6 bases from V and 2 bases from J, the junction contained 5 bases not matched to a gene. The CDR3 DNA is TGCAGTGCCGTAGCGGGAGGTTTCACAGATACGCAGTATTTT. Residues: CSAVAGGFTDTQYF.

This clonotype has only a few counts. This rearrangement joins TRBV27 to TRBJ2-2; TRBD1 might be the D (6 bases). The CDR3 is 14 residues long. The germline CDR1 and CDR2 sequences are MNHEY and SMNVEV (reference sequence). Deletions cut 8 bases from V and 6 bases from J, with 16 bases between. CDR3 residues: CASLYRVGAGELFF. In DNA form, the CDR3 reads TGTGCCAGCCTTTACAGGGTTGGGGCCGGGGAGCTGTTTTTT.

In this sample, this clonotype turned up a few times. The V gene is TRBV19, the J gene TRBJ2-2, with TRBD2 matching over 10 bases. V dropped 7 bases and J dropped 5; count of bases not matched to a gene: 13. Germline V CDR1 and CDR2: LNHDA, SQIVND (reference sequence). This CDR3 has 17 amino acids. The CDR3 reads CASTPGSGRVTTGELFF. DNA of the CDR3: TGTGCCAGTACCCCGGGGAGCGGGAGGGTGACGACCGGGGAGCTGTTTTTT. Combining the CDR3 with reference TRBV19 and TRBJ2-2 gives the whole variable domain DGGITQSPKYLFRKEGQNVTLSCEQNLNHDAMYWYRQDPGQGLRLIYYSQIVNDFQKGDIAEGYSVSREKKESFPLTVTSAQKNPTAFYLCASTPGSGRVTTGELFFGEGSRLTVL.

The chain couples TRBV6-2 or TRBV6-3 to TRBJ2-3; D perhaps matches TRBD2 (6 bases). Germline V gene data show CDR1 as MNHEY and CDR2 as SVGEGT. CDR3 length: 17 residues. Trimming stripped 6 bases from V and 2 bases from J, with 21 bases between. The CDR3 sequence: CASRLTHPGLNTDTQYF. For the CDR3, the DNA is TGTGCCAGCAGACTAACCCATCCGGGACTTAACACAGATACGCAGTATTTT.

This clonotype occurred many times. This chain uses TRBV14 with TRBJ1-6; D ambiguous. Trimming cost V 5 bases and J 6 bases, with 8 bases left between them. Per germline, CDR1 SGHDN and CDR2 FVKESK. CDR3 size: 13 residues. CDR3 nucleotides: TGTGCCAGCAGCTGGTCAGCTAATTCACCCCTCCACTTT. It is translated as CASSWSANSPLHF.

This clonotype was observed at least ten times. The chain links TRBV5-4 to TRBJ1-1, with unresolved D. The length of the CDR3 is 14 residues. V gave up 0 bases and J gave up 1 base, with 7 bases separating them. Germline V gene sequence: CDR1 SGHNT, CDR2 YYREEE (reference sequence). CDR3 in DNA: TGTGCCAGCAGCTTGGGGGAGAGGAACACTGAAGCTTTCTTT. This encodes CASSLGERNTEAFF. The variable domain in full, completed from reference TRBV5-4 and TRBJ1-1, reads ETGVTQSPTHLIKTRGQQVTLRCSSQSGHNTVSWYQQALGQGPQFIFQYYREEENGRGNFPPRFSGLQFPNYSSELNVNALELDDSALYLCASSLGERNTEAFFGQGTRLTVV.

CDR3 amino acids: CASLTPGTVYNEQFF. For the CDR3, the DNA is TGTGCCAGCTTAACCCCGGGGACAGTATACAATGAGCAGTTCTTC. The chain is built from TRBV18 and TRBJ2-1; 7 positions match TRBD1. The V and J ends lost 7 bases and 4 bases, in that order; junction bases with no gene match: 10. Per germline, CDR1 KGHSH and CDR2 LQKENI. The CDR3 contains 15 residues.

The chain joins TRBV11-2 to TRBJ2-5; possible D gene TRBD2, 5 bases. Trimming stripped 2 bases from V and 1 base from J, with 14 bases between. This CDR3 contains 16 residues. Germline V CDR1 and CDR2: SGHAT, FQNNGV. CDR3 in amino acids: CASSLRGPTFQETQYF. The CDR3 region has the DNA TGTGCCAGCAGCTTACGGGGTCCGACCTTCCAAGAGACCCAGTACTTC.

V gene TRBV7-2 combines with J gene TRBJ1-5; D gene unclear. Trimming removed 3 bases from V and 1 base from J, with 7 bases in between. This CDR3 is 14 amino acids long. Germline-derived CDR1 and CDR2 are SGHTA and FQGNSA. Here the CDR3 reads CASSFGRSNQPQHF. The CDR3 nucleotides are TGTGCCAGCAGCTTTGGGAGGAGCAATCAGCCCCAGCATTTT. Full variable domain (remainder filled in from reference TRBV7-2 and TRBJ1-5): GAGVSQSPSNKVTEKGKDVELRCDPISGHTALYWYRQSLGQGLEFLIYFQGNSAPDKSGLPSDRFSAERTGGSVSTLTIQRTQQEDSAVYLCASSFGRSNQPQHFGDGTRLSIL.

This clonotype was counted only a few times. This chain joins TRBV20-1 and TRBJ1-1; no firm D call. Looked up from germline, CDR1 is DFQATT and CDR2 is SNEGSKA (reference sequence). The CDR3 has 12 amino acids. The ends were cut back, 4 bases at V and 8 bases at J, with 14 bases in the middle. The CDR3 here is CSAMAGVREAFF. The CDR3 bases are TGCAGTGCTATGGCGGGTGTAAGGGAAGCTTTCTTT.

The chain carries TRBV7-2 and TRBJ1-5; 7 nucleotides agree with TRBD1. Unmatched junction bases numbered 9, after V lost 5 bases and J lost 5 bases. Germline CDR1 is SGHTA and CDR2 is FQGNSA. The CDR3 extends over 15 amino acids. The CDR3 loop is CASSLFDRDDQPQHF. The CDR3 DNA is TGTGCCAGCAGCCTTTTCGACAGGGATGATCAGCCCCAGCATTTT.

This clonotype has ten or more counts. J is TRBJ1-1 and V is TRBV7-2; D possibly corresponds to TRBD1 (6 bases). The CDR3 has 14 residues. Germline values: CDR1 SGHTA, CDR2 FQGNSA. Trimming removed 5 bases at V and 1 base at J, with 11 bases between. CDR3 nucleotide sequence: TGTGCCAGCAGCCCCAGGGGCGGGAACACTGAAGCTTTCTTT. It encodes CASSPRGGNTEAFF. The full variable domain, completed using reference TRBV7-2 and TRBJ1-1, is GAGVSQSPSNKVTEKGKDVELRCDPISGHTALYWYRQSLGQGLEFLIYFQGNSAPDKSGLPSDRFSAERTGGSVSTLTIQRTQQEDSAVYLCASSPRGGNTEAFFGQGTRLTVV.

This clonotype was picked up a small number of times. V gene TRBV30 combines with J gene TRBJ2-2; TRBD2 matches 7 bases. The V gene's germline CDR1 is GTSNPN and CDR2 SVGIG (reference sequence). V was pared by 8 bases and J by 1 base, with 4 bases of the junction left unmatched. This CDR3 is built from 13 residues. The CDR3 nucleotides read TGTGCCGGGGGGGGACGGAACACCGGGGAGCTGTTTTTT. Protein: CAGGGRNTGELFF.

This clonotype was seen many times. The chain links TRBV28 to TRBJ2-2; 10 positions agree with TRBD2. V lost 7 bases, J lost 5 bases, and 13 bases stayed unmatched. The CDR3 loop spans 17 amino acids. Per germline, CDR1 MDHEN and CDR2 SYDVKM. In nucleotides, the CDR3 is TGTGCCAGCACCCCCCGGGCGGTAGCGGGGGGTACCGGGGAGCTGTTTTTT. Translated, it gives CASTPRAVAGGTGELFF.